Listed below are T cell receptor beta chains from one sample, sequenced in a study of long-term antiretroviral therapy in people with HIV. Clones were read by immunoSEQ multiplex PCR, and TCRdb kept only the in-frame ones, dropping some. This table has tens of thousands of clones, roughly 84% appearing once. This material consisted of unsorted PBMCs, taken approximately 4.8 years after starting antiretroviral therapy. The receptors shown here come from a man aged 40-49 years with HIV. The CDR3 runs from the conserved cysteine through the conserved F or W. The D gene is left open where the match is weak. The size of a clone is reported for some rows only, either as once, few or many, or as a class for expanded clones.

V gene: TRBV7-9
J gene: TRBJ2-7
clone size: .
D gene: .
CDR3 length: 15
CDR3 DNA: TGTGCCAGCAGCTTAGGCGCCCCAGAGCACTACGAGCAGTACTTC
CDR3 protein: CASSLGAPEHYEQYF

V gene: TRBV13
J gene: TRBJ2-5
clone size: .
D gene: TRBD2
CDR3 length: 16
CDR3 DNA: TGTGCCAGCAGCTTTAAAGGACTAGCGTCCCTGGAGACCCAGTACTTC
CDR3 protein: CASSFKGLASLETQYF

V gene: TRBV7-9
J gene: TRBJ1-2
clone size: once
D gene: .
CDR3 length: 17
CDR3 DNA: TGTGCCAGCAGCTTATCCCCAGCGGTTCTAGGTCAATATGGCTACACCTTC
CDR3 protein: CASSLSPAVLGQYGYTF

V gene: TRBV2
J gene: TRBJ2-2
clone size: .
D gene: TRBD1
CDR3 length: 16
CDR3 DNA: TGTGCCAGCAGTGATTGGACAGGGTCGGTCCCCGGGGAGCTGTTTTTT
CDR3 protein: CASSDWTGSVPGELFF

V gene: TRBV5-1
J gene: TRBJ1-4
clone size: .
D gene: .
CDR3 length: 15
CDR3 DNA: TGCGCCAGCAGCCCACGGACAGCAACTAATGAAAAACTGTTTTTT
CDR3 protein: CASSPRTATNEKLFF

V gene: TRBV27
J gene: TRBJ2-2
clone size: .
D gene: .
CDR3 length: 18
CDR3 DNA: TGTGCCAGCAGTTTGGTCCCCCCCAGGGACATTCGGGTCGGGGAGCTGTTTTTT
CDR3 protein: CASSLVPPRDIRVGELFF

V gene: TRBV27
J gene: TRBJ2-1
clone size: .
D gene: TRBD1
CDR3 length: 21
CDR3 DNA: TGTGCCAGCGGTAGAGGACCGGGACAGGGGTTCGGGCATTCCTCCTACAATGAGCAGTTCTTC
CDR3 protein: CASGRGPGQGFGHSSYNEQFF

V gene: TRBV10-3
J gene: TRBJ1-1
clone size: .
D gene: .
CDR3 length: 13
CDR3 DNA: TGTGCCATCAGCCTCCGCGCGGACACTGAAGCTTTCTTT
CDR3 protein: CAISLRADTEAFF

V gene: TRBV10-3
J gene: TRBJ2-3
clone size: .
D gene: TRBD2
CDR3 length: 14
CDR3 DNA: TGTGCCATCAGTGTGGGGGGGTTCACAGATACGCAGTATTTT
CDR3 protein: CAISVGGFTDTQYF

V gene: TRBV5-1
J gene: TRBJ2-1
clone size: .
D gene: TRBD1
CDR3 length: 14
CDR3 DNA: TGCGCCAGCAGCGCCGGGACAGGGGTCGATGAGCAGTTCTTC
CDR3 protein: CASSAGTGVDEQFF

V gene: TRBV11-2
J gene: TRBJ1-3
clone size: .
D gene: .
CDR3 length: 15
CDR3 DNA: TGTGCCAGCAGCTTAGATGGGGACTCTGGAAACACCATATATTTT
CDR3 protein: CASSLDGDSGNTIYF

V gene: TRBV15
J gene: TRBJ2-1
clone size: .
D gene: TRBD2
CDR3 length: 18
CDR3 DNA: TGTGCCACCAGCAGAGCCGGGACTAGCGGGGCCCCAGTTAATGAGCAGTTCTTC
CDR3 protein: CATSRAGTSGAPVNEQFF

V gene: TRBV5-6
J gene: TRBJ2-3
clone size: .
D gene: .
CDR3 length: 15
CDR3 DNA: TGTGCCAGCAGCCTGGAGGGGACTAGCACAGATACGCAGTATTTT
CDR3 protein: CASSLEGTSTDTQYF

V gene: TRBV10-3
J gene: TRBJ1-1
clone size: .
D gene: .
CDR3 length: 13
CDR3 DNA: TGTGCCATCAGGTGGGACACCAACACTGAAGCTTTCTTT
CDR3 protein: CAIRWDTNTEAFF

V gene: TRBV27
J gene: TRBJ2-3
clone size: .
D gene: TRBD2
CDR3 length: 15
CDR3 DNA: TGTGCCAGCAGTTTATCGGGAGGGCCTACAGATACGCAGTATTTT
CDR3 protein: CASSLSGGPTDTQYF